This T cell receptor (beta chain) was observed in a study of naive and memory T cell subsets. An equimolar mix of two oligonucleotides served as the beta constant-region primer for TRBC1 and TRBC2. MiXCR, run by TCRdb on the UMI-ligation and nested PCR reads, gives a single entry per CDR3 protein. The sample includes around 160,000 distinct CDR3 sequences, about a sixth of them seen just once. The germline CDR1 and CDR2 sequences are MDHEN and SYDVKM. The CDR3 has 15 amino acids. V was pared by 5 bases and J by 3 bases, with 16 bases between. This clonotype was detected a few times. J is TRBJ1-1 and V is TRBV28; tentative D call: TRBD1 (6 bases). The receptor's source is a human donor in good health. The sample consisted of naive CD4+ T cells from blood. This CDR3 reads CASSERQVGDTEAFF. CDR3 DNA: TGTGCCAGCAGTGAGCGACAGGTAGGCGACACTGAAGCTTTCTTT.